These T cell receptor beta chains were read from a single sample in a study of patients and donors after allogeneic stem cell transplantation. In TCRdb, the RT-PCR reads were re-called with MiXCR into one record per CDR3 protein. Of about a million distinct CDR3 sequences in the sample, approximately 18% are singletons; the top ten hold 5.5% to 6.5%. The sample comprised blood, either unsorted or a sorted T cell fraction (not recorded which). These receptors were taken from a human donor who was either an allogeneic HSCT recipient or a stem cell or donor lymphocyte infusion donor (not recorded which). It is not recorded whose cells these are; they may come from a transplant donor. Both conserved end residues are part of each CDR3. D genes are given only for firm matches. Clone size appears in some rows only: once, few, many, or a class for an expanded clone.

D gene: -
clone size: many
V gene: TRBV7-2
J gene: TRBJ2-7
CDR3 protein: CASSLGGDGEQYF
CDR3 DNA: TGTGCCAGCAGCTTAGGCGGGGATGGCGAGCAGTACTTC

D gene: TRBD2
clone size: -
V gene: TRBV5-1
J gene: TRBJ2-3
CDR3 protein: CASSVGLAGVLDTQYF
CDR3 DNA: TGCGCCAGCAGCGTCGGACTAGCGGGAGTGTTGGATACGCAGTATTTT

D gene: TRBD2
clone size: -
V gene: TRBV11-2
J gene: TRBJ2-7
CDR3 protein: CASRSLAGDLREQYF
CDR3 DNA: TGTGCCAGCAGATCACTAGCGGGGGACCTCCGCGAGCAGTACTTC

D gene: -
clone size: -
V gene: TRBV4-2
J gene: TRBJ2-3
CDR3 protein: CASSQGHTYTQYF
CDR3 DNA: TGTGCCAGCAGCCAAGGCCACACGTATACGCAGTATTTT

D gene: -
clone size: few
V gene: TRBV30
J gene: TRBJ2-1
CDR3 protein: CAWSVSPTGNEQFF
CDR3 DNA: TGTGCCTGGAGTGTCTCCCCTACGGGCAATGAGCAGTTCTTC

D gene: TRBD1
clone size: few
V gene: TRBV7-9
J gene: TRBJ2-1
CDR3 protein: CASSPAPAGGEQFF
CDR3 DNA: TGTGCCAGCAGCCCTGCCCCCGCAGGGGGCGAGCAGTTCTTC

D gene: -
clone size: few
V gene: TRBV5-1
J gene: TRBJ1-6
CDR3 protein: CASSYGPGTLHF
CDR3 DNA: TGCGCCAGCAGCTACGGACCGGGAACCCTCCACTTT

D gene: -
clone size: -
V gene: TRBV4-3
J gene: TRBJ1-4
CDR3 protein: CASSQDKGRNEKLFF
CDR3 DNA: TGCGCCAGCAGCCAAGATAAGGGGAGGAACGAAAAACTGTTTTTT

D gene: -
clone size: -
V gene: TRBV30
J gene: TRBJ2-7
CDR3 protein: CAWSGVDYEQYF
CDR3 DNA: TGTGCCTGGAGTGGGGTTGACTACGAGCAGTACTTC

D gene: TRBD1
clone size: few
V gene: TRBV12-3/TRBV12-4
J gene: TRBJ2-5
CDR3 protein: CASSLGGTGIRTQYF
CDR3 DNA: TGTGCCAGCAGTTTGGGAGGGACAGGGATACGGACCCAGTACTTC

D gene: -
clone size: -
V gene: TRBV4-2
J gene: TRBJ1-5
CDR3 protein: CASSQDPENQPQHF
CDR3 DNA: TGTGCCAGCAGCCAAGATCCGGAGAATCAGCCCCAGCATTTT

D gene: -
clone size: many
V gene: TRBV12-3/TRBV12-4
J gene: TRBJ2-2
CDR3 protein: CASSLHGTGELFF
CDR3 DNA: TGTGCCAGCAGTTTGCACGGAACCGGGGAGCTGTTTTTT

D gene: -
clone size: -
V gene: TRBV25-1
J gene: TRBJ2-7
CDR3 protein: CASSVSGRLEQYF
CDR3 DNA: TGTGCCAGCAGTGTTTCGGGGAGACTCGAGCAGTACTTC

D gene: -
clone size: few
V gene: TRBV20-1
J gene: TRBJ1-5
CDR3 protein: CSARGFDSASAQHF
CDR3 DNA: TGCAGTGCTAGAGGGTTTGACAGTGCATCCGCCCAGCATTTT

D gene: TRBD2
clone size: few
V gene: TRBV9
J gene: TRBJ2-1
CDR3 protein: CASGGGGVVDNEQFF
CDR3 DNA: TGTGCCAGCGGTGGCGGGGGGGTCGTTGATAATGAGCAGTTCTTC

D gene: -
clone size: -
V gene: TRBV6-1
J gene: TRBJ2-7
CDR3 protein: CASSGIGDLSSYEQYF
CDR3 DNA: TGTGCCAGCAGTGGTATTGGGGACCTGAGCTCCTACGAGCAGTACTTC

D gene: -
clone size: -
V gene: TRBV28
J gene: TRBJ2-4
CDR3 protein: CASRGSENIQYF
CDR3 DNA: TGTGCCAGCAGAGGTAGCGAAAACATTCAGTACTTC

D gene: TRBD2
clone size: few
V gene: TRBV6-1
J gene: TRBJ2-1
CDR3 protein: CASSGTSIYNEQFF
CDR3 DNA: TGTGCCAGCAGCGGGACTAGCATCTACAATGAGCAGTTCTTC

D gene: -
clone size: few
V gene: TRBV7-2
J gene: TRBJ2-3
CDR3 protein: CASSLDAGSYTDTQYF
CDR3 DNA: TGTGCCAGCAGCTTAGACGCGGGGAGTTACACAGATACGCAGTATTTT

D gene: -
clone size: few
V gene: TRBV20-1
J gene: TRBJ1-5
CDR3 protein: CSARDLGTVGNQPQHF
CDR3 DNA: TGCAGTGCTAGAGATCTCGGGACCGTAGGTAATCAGCCCCAGCATTTT

D gene: TRBD1
clone size: many
V gene: TRBV5-1
J gene: TRBJ2-2
CDR3 protein: CASSSGQEPNTGELFF
CDR3 DNA: TGCGCCAGCAGCTCAGGACAGGAACCCAACACCGGGGAGCTGTTTTTT

D gene: -
clone size: many
V gene: TRBV21-1
J gene: TRBJ1-4
CDR3 protein: CASSKESEGSANEKLFF
CDR3 DNA: TGTGCCAGCAGCAAAGAAAGTGAGGGGTCTGCGAATGAAAAACTGTTTTTT

D gene: TRBD2
clone size: -
V gene: TRBV29-1
J gene: TRBJ2-3
CDR3 protein: CSAILAGGPDTQYF
CDR3 DNA: TGCAGCGCCATACTAGCGGGGGGCCCAGATACGCAGTATTTT

D gene: TRBD2
clone size: many
V gene: TRBV27
J gene: TRBJ2-3
CDR3 protein: CASSWTSGSADTQYF
CDR3 DNA: TGTGCCAGCAGTTGGACTAGCGGGAGCGCAGATACGCAGTATTTT

D gene: -
clone size: few
V gene: TRBV4-3
J gene: TRBJ2-5
CDR3 protein: CASSQGIQPQETQYF
CDR3 DNA: TGCGCCAGCAGCCAAGGGATACAGCCCCAAGAGACCCAGTACTTC

D gene: TRBD1
clone size: -
V gene: TRBV7-2
J gene: TRBJ1-1
CDR3 protein: CASSPRTGQGVAFF
CDR3 DNA: TGTGCCAGCAGCCCTCGGACAGGACAGGGAGTAGCTTTCTTT

D gene: -
clone size: -
V gene: TRBV5-1
J gene: TRBJ1-2
CDR3 protein: CASSLGGGRNYGYTF
CDR3 DNA: TGCGCCAGCAGCTTGGGGGGGGGGCGCAACTATGGCTACACCTTC

D gene: TRBD2
clone size: -
V gene: TRBV20-1
J gene: TRBJ2-1
CDR3 protein: CSARGPGLAPNEQFF
CDR3 DNA: TGCAGTGCTAGAGGCCCGGGACTAGCGCCCAATGAGCAGTTCTTC

D gene: TRBD2
clone size: few
V gene: TRBV6-4
J gene: TRBJ2-3
CDR3 protein: CASSVGGSAADTQYF
CDR3 DNA: TGTGCCAGCAGTGTTGGCGGGAGTGCCGCAGATACGCAGTATTTT

D gene: TRBD2
clone size: -
V gene: TRBV20-1
J gene: TRBJ2-5
CDR3 protein: CSARDRGRVAETQYF
CDR3 DNA: TGCAGTGCTAGAGATCGGGGGAGGGTAGCCGAGACCCAGTACTTC

D gene: -
clone size: -
V gene: TRBV5-1
J gene: TRBJ2-7
CDR3 protein: CASSMTGFEQYF
CDR3 DNA: TGCGCCAGCAGCATGACAGGTTTCGAGCAGTACTTC

D gene: TRBD1
clone size: few
V gene: TRBV2
J gene: TRBJ2-6
CDR3 protein: CASREQGAGANVLTF
CDR3 DNA: TGTGCCAGCAGGGAACAGGGGGCTGGGGCCAACGTCCTGACTTTC

D gene: -
clone size: -
V gene: TRBV29-1
J gene: TRBJ1-5
CDR3 protein: CSVERRGSNQPQHF
CDR3 DNA: TGCAGCGTTGAACGTCGGGGCTCCAATCAGCCCCAGCATTTT

D gene: -
clone size: -
V gene: TRBV7-2
J gene: TRBJ2-5
CDR3 protein: CASSSLDRRWETQYF
CDR3 DNA: TGTGCCAGCAGCTCACTTGACAGGAGATGGGAGACCCAGTACTTC

D gene: TRBD2
clone size: few
V gene: TRBV20-1
J gene: TRBJ2-1
CDR3 protein: CSASSLAGYNEQFF
CDR3 DNA: TGCAGTGCCTCGAGTCTAGCGGGCTACAATGAGCAGTTCTTC

D gene: -
clone size: -
V gene: TRBV10-3
J gene: TRBJ2-3
CDR3 protein: CAILSRGEYGDTQYF
CDR3 DNA: TGTGCCATACTGAGCAGGGGCGAGTACGGAGATACGCAGTATTTT

D gene: -
clone size: few
V gene: TRBV6-2/TRBV6-3
J gene: TRBJ1-4
CDR3 protein: CASSYSRTEQNEKLFF
CDR3 DNA: TGTGCCAGCAGTTACAGCCGGACGGAGCAGAATGAAAAACTGTTTTTT

D gene: -
clone size: few
V gene: TRBV15
J gene: TRBJ2-2
CDR3 protein: CATSRDLGVMWAGELFF
CDR3 DNA: TGTGCCACCAGCAGAGACCTAGGCGTTATGTGGGCCGGGGAGCTGTTTTTT

D gene: -
clone size: few
V gene: TRBV5-1
J gene: TRBJ1-2
CDR3 protein: CASRSGTAAHGYTF
CDR3 DNA: TGCGCCAGCAGATCCGGGACCGCAGCCCATGGCTACACCTTC

D gene: -
clone size: few
V gene: TRBV5-6
J gene: TRBJ1-6
CDR3 protein: CASSLSGIKTKLYF
CDR3 DNA: TGTGCCAGCAGCTTAAGCGGCATTAAAACGAAGCTCTACTTT

D gene: -
clone size: -
V gene: TRBV5-1
J gene: TRBJ2-5
CDR3 protein: CASYGLGRGETQYF
CDR3 DNA: TGCGCCAGCTACGGACTTGGGAGAGGAGAGACCCAGTACTTC

D gene: TRBD2
clone size: -
V gene: TRBV4-3
J gene: TRBJ2-7
CDR3 protein: CASSQDPSGDGYEQYF
CDR3 DNA: TGCGCCAGCAGCCAAGACCCTAGCGGGGATGGCTACGAGCAGTACTTC

D gene: -
clone size: -
V gene: TRBV7-9
J gene: TRBJ2-7
CDR3 protein: CSSSLKPAISEQYF
CDR3 DNA: TGTTCCAGCAGCTTAAAACCCGCGATTTCAGAGCAGTACTTC